The clone carrying this TCR beta chain has more than one count but fewer than ten. What it binds is not known. These data originate in a study of vaccination and CD4 T cells after COVID-19. Study-level information: There were six male and four female convalescents, and two of them were Hispanic. Cells received overlapping spike peptides from SARS-CoV-2, HCoV-NL63, HCoV-OC43 and HCoV-229E as stimulation. Study results and limitations: SARS-CoV-2-reactive clonotypes rose nonsignificantly, with the median going from roughly 21 to 40. For convalescent patients, 304 of the 307 vaccine-specific clones analyzed were classified as spike mono-reactive.

Sequencing of the DNA from cultured CD4+ T cells was carried out with the Oncomine TCR Beta short-read assay. In TCRdb, the PCR reads were re-called with MiXCR into one record per CDR3 protein. The sample records 20,000 or so distinct CDR3 sequences, 20% to 30% being singletons. J lost 5 bases, V lost 5 bases, and 6 bases had no gene match. Germline-derived CDR1 and CDR2 are SEHNR and FQNEAQ (reference sequence). The CDR3 is 13 amino acids. The treatment is: approximately nine-day PBMC culture with coronavirus spike peptide pools or control peptides (ViraFEST assay). This TCR was sampled from a human donor with COVID-19. The sequencing input was cultured CD4+ T cells from blood. The chain combines TRBV7-9 with TRBJ2-7; 7 nucleotides match TRBD2. The CDR3 loop reads CASSPKGRDEQYF. The DNA of the CDR3 is TGTGCCAGCAGCCCCAAGGGGAGGGACGAGCAGTACTTC.